This T cell receptor (beta chain) came from a study of T-cell reconstitution after alpha-beta-depleted transplantation in children. Study-wide results and caveats: Several hundred expanded graft clones reportedly gave rise to the alpha-beta T cells present about two months after transplant. It was newly produced T cells that mostly accounted for T-cell counts and diversity one year after transplant.

CDR1 and CDR2 from the germline V gene are LGHNA and YNFKEQ. The CDR3 extends over 19 amino acids. The junction had 11 bases not matched to a gene; V was cut back by 5 bases and J by 0 bases. A word on this clonotype: The target antigen is unknown.

TCRbeta library preparation incorporated unique molecular identifiers. TCRdb ran MiXCR on the PCR reads and lists one entry per CDR3 protein. Of approximately 1,000,000 distinct CDR3 sequences detected, less than 30% appear once; the ten largest clones hold under 30%. The starting material was PBMCs, mostly from graft donor cells, obtained 360 days after TCRalphabeta/CD19-depleted stem cell transplant. The chain employs TRBV4-2 and TRBJ2-3; 13 positions match TRBD2. The receptor comes from a boy younger than two who had a stem cell transplant for SCID, so the T cells may come from the graft donor. The CDR3 here is CASSVPGLAGPPSTDTQYF. The CDR3 DNA is TGTGCCAGCAGCGTCCCGGGACTAGCGGGGCCCCCTAGCACAGATACGCAGTATTTT.